A selection of T cell receptor beta chains follows, all from one sample in a study of T cell responses to AZD1222 COVID-19 vaccine. Assay: immunoSEQ multiplex PCR; the TCRdb copy retains only in-frame clones and omits some. Among 90,000 to 130,000 clones listed, around 82% were seen once. Specimen: peripheral blood, collected on day 0 of AZD1222 vaccination. The origin of the receptors is an adult in good health. Both conserved end residues are part of each CDR3. Clone size is stated in some rows and not others, as once, few, many or a class when expanded.

>TRBV19|TRBJ2-7|NA
CASRRQGRDYEQYF
>TRBV18|TRBJ2-5|NA
CASSPRVAETQYF
>TRBV15|TRBJ1-1|NA
CATTPTGTAHEAFF
>TRBV6-5|TRBJ2-1|NA
CASSYSTSGLNEQFF
>TRBV29-1|TRBJ1-1|NA
CSVESVGTEAFF
>TRBV11-2|TRBJ2-1|NA
CASSLGDINEQFF
>TRBV5-1|TRBJ1-3|NA
CASSLNGNPTGNTIYF
>TRBV24-1|TRBJ2-7|NA
CATSARGYEQYF
>TRBV2|TRBJ2-5|once
CAASQGISRYQETQYF
>TRBV5-1|TRBJ2-3|NA
CASSLGVGQGAGDTQYF
>TRBV7-9|TRBJ1-6|NA
CASSSPGGEDNSPLHF